A selection of T cell receptor beta chains follows, all from one sample in a study of tumor and adjacent non-tumor tissue in lung cancer. TCRdb reprocessed the multiplex PCR reads via MiXCR and lists one record per CDR3 protein. Among 70,000 to 80,000 distinct CDR3 sequences, 72% were seen once, and the ten largest hold around 9.5%. Sequenced material: lung tumor tissue. Receptor source: a woman between 35 and 50 years old with non-small cell lung cancer. Each CDR3 is given with its conserved first and last residue. A D gene is named only where the DNA matches it firmly. Clone size is stated in some rows and not others, as once, few, many or a class when expanded.

d_call	clone_size	v_call	j_call	cdr3_nt	cdr3_aa
NA	NA	TRBV29-1	TRBJ2-1	TGCAGGGTCCCCCGGGGCGTGAGGTCTGGGGAGCAGTTCTTC	CRVPRGVRSGEQFF
NA	NA	TRBV10-2	TRBJ1-1	TGCGCCAACAATGAGTCGGGGAGTGCAGCTGAAGCTTTCTTT	CANNESGSAAEAFF
NA	NA	TRBV6-5	TRBJ1-1	TGTGCCAGGAGTTACTCGCTACGGACACATGAAGCTTTCTTT	CARSYSLRTHEAFF
TRBD1	once	TRBV28	TRBJ2-7	TGTGCCAACAGGGGCCTTCGATACTCCCTATCTACCCACGAACAGTACTTC	CANRGLRYSLSTHEQYF
TRBD2	NA	TRBV7-9	TRBJ2-3	TGTGCCAGCAGCTCCCCTGGCGGGGGGAAGTCGGATACACAGTATTTT	CASSSPGGGKSDTQYF
TRBD2	NA	TRBV28	TRBJ2-3	TGTGCCAGCAGATTAGCGGGACCAGATACGCAGTGTTTT	CASRLAGPDTQCF
NA	few	TRBV6-1	TRBJ1-5	TGTGCCAGCAGTGAAGATGACCGTAGCAATCAGCCCCAGCATTTT	CASSEDDRSNQPQHF
NA	NA	TRBV12-3/TRBV12-4	TRBJ2-3	TGTGCCAGCACCGCCCAGGTGTTAACGGGGTTCCATAGGCAGTATTTT	CASTAQVLTGFHRQYF
TRBD2	medium-sized	TRBV5-6	TRBJ2-7	TGTGCCAGCAGTTCTCGACTAGCGGGGGATTACGAGCAGTACTTC	CASSSRLAGDYEQYF
NA	NA	TRBV7-2	TRBJ2-3	TGTGCCAGCAGGCGGGGGCGCACAGATACGCAGTATTTT	CASRRGRTDTQYF
NA	NA	TRBV6-1	TRBJ1-5	TGTCCCAGCAGTGTAGGGACAATATCTCAGCCCCAGCATTTT	CPSSVGTISQPQHF
TRBD2	NA	TRBV6-5	TRBJ2-3	TGTGCCAGCAATTACTCGGGACTAGCGGGGTTCAATATGCAGTATTTT	CASNYSGLAGFNMQYF
TRBD2	few	TRBV5-1	TRBJ2-3	TGCGCCAGCAGCCCGGGACTAGCCGGCACAGATACGCAGTATTTT	CASSPGLAGTDTQYF
TRBD1	NA	TRBV11-3	TRBJ2-1	TGTGCCAGCAGCTGCTTATCGGGACAGATAAACAATGAGCAGTTCTTC	CASSCLSGQINNEQFF
NA	NA	TRBV4-2	TRBJ2-3	TGTGCCAGCAGCCCCCTAAGCAGGGGTATAGATACGCGGTATTTT	CASSPLSRGIDTRYF
TRBD1	many	TRBV24-1	TRBJ2-2	TGTGCCACCAGTGATCCGGACAGGGGAGGGAACACCGGGGAGCTGTTTTTT	CATSDPDRGGNTGELFF
TRBD2	NA	TRBV11-2	TRBJ2-7	TGTGCCAGCAGCCTATCTGTGCCGCCTAACGGGAGGGTCTCCACTTTTGAGCAGTACTTC	CASSLSVPPNGRVSTFEQYF